The next 24 T cell receptor beta chains were all read from a single sample in a study of CD8 T cells in ankylosing spondylitis listed by TCRdb under 2017. Library prep was done by 5' RACE. These reads were obtained on an Illumina HiSeq 2500. The public sequencing data were trimmed at Q25 with fastp and processed into clonotypes with MiXCR by TCRdb, which kept only in-frame beta chains. Rows with a matching CDR3 protein are joined into one entry that keeps the most common DNA and genes. The sample data list a few hundred thousand distinct CDR3 sequences, and 20% of these were observed just once. Clones ranked in the top ten supply less than 9.5% of the sample. The source material was blood, either unsorted or a sorted T cell fraction (not recorded which). Receptors originate from a male donor with ankylosing spondylitis or in good health (not recorded which).

This chain uses TRBV9 with TRBJ1-2, with no clear D. Germline V gene data show CDR1 as SGDLS and CDR2 as YYNGEE. CDR3 length: 15 amino acids. V gave up 0 bases and J gave up 8 bases, with 17 bases separating them. The DNA of the CDR3 is TGTGCCAGCAGCGTAGCTTCGGGCAGGACGCGAGGCTACACCTTC. Encoded protein: CASSVASGRTRGYTF.

The rearrangement links TRBV5-6 to TRBJ1-1, with 8 nucleotides matching TRBD1. The CDR3 runs 15 residues. V dropped 6 bases and J dropped 1; count of bases not matched to a gene: 8. The germline V gene encodes CDR1 SGHDT and CDR2 YYEEEE. DNA of the CDR3: TGTGCCAGCACCCCGCGGGGGACAGGGAACACTGAAGCTTTCTTT. Its protein is CASTPRGTGNTEAFF.

This sequence joins TRBV7-9 and TRBJ1-1, with 9 bases aligning to TRBD1. V dropped 5 bases and J dropped 1; count of bases not matched to a gene: 11. Germline lookup yields CDR1 SEHNR and CDR2 FQNEAQ (reference sequence). There are 17 residues in the CDR3. This CDR3 reads CASSPWGQGKGNTEAFF. In DNA, the CDR3 is TGTGCCAGCAGCCCCTGGGGACAGGGTAAAGGGAACACTGAAGCTTTCTTT.

The rearrangement uses TRBV12-3 or TRBV12-4 and TRBJ2-5; TRBD2 agrees at 10 bases. CDR3 length: 16 amino acids. V shed 5 bases and J 4 bases; nucleotides not matched to a gene: 10. Here the CDR3 DNA reads TGTGCCAGCAGTCCCCGGTCGGCTAGCGGGAGAGAGACCCAGTACTTC. Translating gives CASSPRSASGRETQYF.

This chain uses TRBV20-1 with TRBJ2-5; 9 bases are shared with TRBD2. In germline, CDR1 is DFQATT, CDR2 SNEGSKA (reference sequence). Unmatched junction bases numbered 17, after V lost 0 bases and J lost 0 bases. The CDR3 is 20 amino acids. CDR3 nucleotides: TGCAGTGCTAGAGATCTGGGGTTAGCGGGGGCAACCAATTACCAAGAGACCCAGTACTTC. Protein sequence: CSARDLGLAGATNYQETQYF.

The rearrangement uses TRBV20-1 and TRBJ2-1; TRBD1 or TRBD2 may be the D gene (5 bases each). This CDR3 comprises 14 residues. Germline values: CDR1 DFQATT, CDR2 SNEGSKA (reference sequence). V shed 6 bases and J shed 1 base, with 13 bases lying between them. The CDR3 region has the DNA TGCAGTGCAAGGGACGCTGTTTCCTACAATGAGCAGTTCTTC. Residues: CSARDAVSYNEQFF.

There are a few counts of this clonotype. V is TRBV5-1 and J is TRBJ2-3, with a tentative D call TRBD1 (5 bases). The CDR3 has 14 residues. CDR1 and CDR2 from the germline V gene are SGHRS and YFSETQ. V dropped 8 bases and J dropped 4 bases, with 17 bases sitting between them. The CDR3 here is CASQGGNRADTQYF. In DNA form, the CDR3 reads TGCGCCAGTCAGGGTGGGAATAGAGCAGATACGCAGTATTTT.

This clonotype occurred a few times. The chain employs TRBV20-1 and TRBJ1-3; no reliable D call. The CDR3 sequence is 14 residues long. Germline loops: CDR1 DFQATT, CDR2 SNEGSKA (reference sequence). V lost 3 bases, J lost 10 bases, and 19 bases lay in between. The CDR3, as DNA: TGCAGTGCTAGTGGCTCACGCTCCCAGGAGACCATATATTTT. Amino acid sequence: CSASGSRSQETIYF.

V usage is TRBV3-1 and J usage is TRBJ2-5; 8 positions match TRBD2. Germline V gene lookup returns CDR1 LGHDT and CDR2 YNNKEL (reference sequence). This CDR3 has 17 amino acids. With 0 bases clipped from V and 0 bases from J, the junction kept 6 bases outside the gene matches. The CDR3 DNA reads TGTGCCAGCAGCCAAGAATGGGCTAGCGGGTACCAAGAGACCCAGTACTTC. Translating it yields CASSQEWASGYQETQYF.

The gene calls are TRBV28 and TRBJ2-2; D might be TRBD1 or TRBD2, each matching 6 bases. V lost 8 bases to trimming and J lost 4 bases, with 17 bases between them. This CDR3 is 15 amino acids long. The germline gives CDR1 MDHEN, CDR2 SYDVKM. DNA of the CDR3: TGTGCCAGCTCGCGTGGGGGGCAACGCACCGGGGAGCTGTTTTTT. Residues: CASSRGGQRTGELFF.

A few counts support this clonotype. J is TRBJ1-1 and V is TRBV27; maybe TRBD1 (5 bases). Looked up from germline, CDR1 is MNHEY and CDR2 is SMNVEV (reference sequence). The V end was cut by 3 bases, the J end by 1 base, with 9 bases between. The length of the CDR3 is 14 residues. DNA for the CDR3: TGTGCCAGCAGTTTCGGGACGGGGAACACTGAAGCTTTCTTT. Protein product: CASSFGTGNTEAFF.

In its sample, this clonotype was seen once. The V gene is TRBV11-2, the J gene TRBJ2-2; possible D gene TRBD1, 6 bases. V dropped 0 bases and J dropped 7 bases, with 12 bases sitting between them. CDR3 length: 15 residues. Germline-derived CDR1 and CDR2 are SGHAT and FQNNGV. The CDR3 DNA sequence: TGTGCCAGCAGCTTAGAGCGGACAGCTGGCGGGGAGCTGTTTTTT. This codes for CASSLERTAGGELFF.

This clonotype came up a few times. CDR3 amino acids: CASSLLRLAGQRYNEQFF. The CDR3 DNA reads TGTGCCAGCAGTTTGCTTCGACTAGCGGGACAAAGGTACAATGAGCAGTTCTTC. The chain uses TRBV27 and TRBJ2-1; TRBD2 aligns across 11 bases. The CDR3 is 18 amino acids. From germline, CDR1 is MNHEY and CDR2 SMNVEV (reference sequence). Unmatched junction bases numbered 11, after V lost 3 bases and J lost 4 bases.

The genes are TRBV6-2 or TRBV6-3 and TRBJ1-2; 9 bases are a match to TRBD1. The germline CDR1 and CDR2 sequences are MNHEY and SVGEGT. The junction had 7 bases not matched to a gene; V was cut back by 6 bases and J by 5 bases. The CDR3 contains 14 residues. This chain's CDR3 is CASRAGTGSYGYTF. CDR3 coding DNA: TGTGCCAGCAGGGCCGGGACAGGGAGTTATGGCTACACCTTC.

This clonotype occurred a few times. The chain has TRBV28 and TRBJ1-4; no clear D gene. The V and J ends lost 3 bases and 0 bases respectively, with 11 bases between them. CDR1 and CDR2 (germline): MDHEN, SYDVKM. This CDR3 contains 16 residues. The CDR3, as DNA: TGTGCCAGCAGTTTCCTCCCAGGCTCAACTAATGAAAAACTGTTTTTT. The encoded protein is CASSFLPGSTNEKLFF.

This clonotype has a count of ten or more. The chain carries TRBV5-4 and TRBJ2-3, with TRBD2 matching 9 bases. Unmatched junction bases numbered 9, after V lost 1 base and J lost 0 bases. The CDR3 is made up of 18 amino acids. Germline V gives CDR1 SGHNT, CDR2 YYREEE (reference sequence). The CDR3 is CASSLISGTSGSTDTQYF. The CDR3 nucleotides read TGTGCCAGCAGCTTGATCTCCGGCACTAGCGGGAGCACAGATACGCAGTATTTT.

This clonotype was counted only a few times. This chain uses TRBV15 with TRBJ2-1, with TRBD2 identical over 8 bases. Trimming removed 3 bases from V and 8 bases from J; junction bases left unmatched: 9. The germline V gene encodes CDR1 LNHNV and CDR2 YYDKDF (reference sequence). This CDR3 has 15 residues. The CDR3 region is CATSSGLGLADEQFF. Here the CDR3 DNA reads TGTGCCACCAGCAGCGGTTTAGGACTAGCCGATGAGCAGTTCTTC.

This clonotype has just a few counts. The J gene is TRBJ1-5, the V gene TRBV5-1, with 8 bases that match TRBD1. V shed 4 bases and J 7 bases; nucleotides not matched to a gene: 7. The CDR3 totals 14 residues. Germline values: CDR1 SGHRS, CDR2 YFSETQ. The CDR3 sequence: CASSETGVGQPQHF. The CDR3, as DNA: TGCGCCAGCAGCGAGACAGGGGTCGGGCAGCCCCAGCATTTT.

This clonotype was found a few times. CDR3 bases: TGCAGCGTTGATGGGGGTGAGCAGTTCTTC. Encoded protein: CSVDGGEQFF. This chain joins TRBV29-1 and TRBJ2-1, with D perhaps being TRBD1 or TRBD2 (5 bases each). The ends were cut back, 3 bases at V and 9 bases at J, with 6 bases in the middle. CDR1 SQVTM and CDR2 ANQGSEA come from the germline V gene. The CDR3 is 10 amino acids.

The V call is TRBV7-2, the J call TRBJ2-1, with D possibly TRBD2 on 5 matching bases. Trimming left V 1 base short and J 3 bases short, with 13 bases between. The germline V gene encodes CDR1 SGHTA and CDR2 FQGNSA. CDR3 length: 16 residues. CDR3 sequence: CASSLGPGLNYNEQFF. The CDR3 nucleotides read TGTGCCAGCAGCTTAGGACCGGGATTAAACTACAATGAGCAGTTCTTC.

This clonotype has at least ten counts. V usage is TRBV12-3 or TRBV12-4 and J usage is TRBJ1-5; D may be TRBD1 (6 bases). Trimming pared 7 bases from V and 5 bases from J, leaving 18 bases between. The CDR3 loop spans 15 amino acids. Written as DNA, the CDR3 is TGTGCCAGCACTAAAGGTACAGGGTGGGATCAGCCCCAGCATTTT. Protein sequence: CASTKGTGWDQPQHF.

This clonotype was recorded a few times. This chain connects TRBV29-1 to TRBJ1-1; 7 bases fit TRBD1. J was trimmed by 1 base and V by 6 bases; bases with no gene match: 8. The germline V gene encodes CDR1 SQVTM and CDR2 ANQGSEA. This CDR3 region has 14 residues. CDR3 in amino acids: CSVTGRIANTEAFF. DNA of the CDR3: TGCAGCGTGACAGGGCGGATTGCGAACACTGAAGCTTTCTTT.

This clonotype was seen many times. V and J are TRBV12-3 or TRBV12-4 and TRBJ2-7, with D perhaps matching TRBD2 (5 bases). The germline V and J ends were trimmed by 7 bases and 2 bases, with 12 bases remaining between them. This CDR3 contains 13 residues. CDR3 coding DNA: TGTGCCAGCATGAGCGGTCGCACCTACGAGCAGTACGTC. Its protein product is CASMSGRTYEQYV.

A few counts support this clonotype. This chain links TRBV12-3 or TRBV12-4 with TRBJ2-4, with D possibly being TRBD1 (5 bases). CDR3 length: 14 residues. Deletions cut 2 bases from V and 7 bases from J, with 12 bases between. CDR3 sequence: CASSLIQESNIQYF. CDR3 bases: TGTGCCAGCAGTTTAATACAGGAGAGCAACATTCAGTACTTC.